This T cell receptor (beta chain) appears in the sequencing data of a study of beta chain features in type 1 diabetes (dated by TCRdb to 2017 to 2018). About the full investigation: Patients and healthy donors did not differ in mean age, gender distribution, total cell number or subset yield. A total of 90 million to 130 million sorted cells were examined across all samples, and a strong correlation was observed between cell number per subset and RNA yield. The study compared the TCRB repertoires of sorted circulating CD4+ T cell subsets in recently diagnosed type 1 diabetes patients with those in matched healthy donors. Regulatory and stem cell-like memory subsets were isolated from only 8 patients and roughly 8 healthy donors, whereas naive and central memory subsets came from all 28 donors.

From a lookup of the germline V gene, CDR1 and CDR2 are MNHNS and SASEGT. The CDR3 runs 13 residues from the cysteine to the phenylalanine. Only CDR3 DNA is held: 39 bases, read in frame from base 1. V loses 10 bases, J loses 3 bases, and the germline ends lie 16 bases apart. Study-level results and caveats: Shorter templates might have been favored by PCR, but patient and control samples were amplified and corrected together, so both groups would have been affected equally by any skew. At VDJ recombination sites, type 1 diabetes patients had fewer insertions and more deleted nucleotides, which implies abnormalities in thymic rearrangement. The naive, central memory and regulatory TCRB repertoires appeared to resemble one another more closely among patients than among healthy donors. In all four CD4+ subsets, TCRB CDR3 length was moderately but significantly shorter in type 1 diabetes patients. Because the HLA sub-analyses included only small numbers of individuals, any influence of HLA type on TCRB rearrangement was left unresolved. Because cDNA was sequenced instead of genomic DNA, highly expressing activated cells could be over-represented, though the groups showed no difference in activation or CD3 levels.

The entire isolated RNA was reverse transcribed using the High Capacity cDNA Reverse Transcription Kit, and thus expressed TCRB transcripts were sequenced. Naive, central memory and regulatory T cell samples underwent deep immunoSEQ sequencing, averaging roughly 3.3 million total reads per sample. Sorted cells were lysed in RLT buffer and RNA was extracted with DNase-treated RNeasy Micro or Mini kits, depending on cell number. To prevent cross-contamination, every cell subset was processed on its own, while patient and healthy donor samples were processed together. TCRB sequences were amplified from cDNA with the immunoSEQ multiplex PCR, producing 87-bp fragments spanning the CDR3 region. Amplicons were sequenced on the Illumina HiSeq platform. Processing in the source paper ran as follows. PCR bias was computationally corrected using synthetic template baselines, reads within Hamming distance 2 were collapsed, and singletons that could not be merged were discarded. Reads were aligned to IMGT to assign V, D and J genes, CDR3 length, and insertions or deletions at six rearrangement sites. Within each subset, clonotype counts were normalized to sorted cell number, and only after that were true diversity and Gini coefficients computed with the tcR R package. The overlap coefficient, calculated on TCRB nucleotide sequences, was used to quantify repertoire sharing. TCRdb carries this immuneACCESS record with in-frame sequences only. Its versions omit some clonotypes, under half of them owing to an unresolved V gene in the studies checked, with the rest unexplained. That table furnishes V, J and clone size, whereas the DNA furnished D and trimming. This sample comprises approximately 150,000 clones, more than 10% of them detected only once. Approximately 1.3% of the sample is taken by the ten largest.

Points on this clone: Its cognate antigen has yet to be identified. There are no base qualities to consult, and no much larger clone falls within one base.

A single peripheral blood draw of roughly 0.11 L on average was collected from each donor into heparinised tubes. A BD FACSAria II was used to sort naive, central memory, regulatory and stem cell-like memory CD4+ T cells with a panel that included CD45RO, CCR7, CD25, CD127, CD95 and CD27. A purity above 98% was achieved for all sorted populations. PBMCs were separated immediately by Lymphoprep density gradient centrifugation and were stained directly, without being cultured. Samples were stained and sorted in pairs, with one healthy donor and one patient per experiment, so that batch effects were minimized.

Sequencing was performed on central memory CD4+ T cells from blood. The rearranged segments are TRBV6-1 and TRBJ2-7; possibly the D gene is TRBD1, per 6 matching bases. The sequence was obtained from a young man with type 1 diabetes. The bases are TGTGCCACCATTCGGGACATAGACTACGAGCAGTACTTC. This gives the protein CATIRDIDYEQYF.